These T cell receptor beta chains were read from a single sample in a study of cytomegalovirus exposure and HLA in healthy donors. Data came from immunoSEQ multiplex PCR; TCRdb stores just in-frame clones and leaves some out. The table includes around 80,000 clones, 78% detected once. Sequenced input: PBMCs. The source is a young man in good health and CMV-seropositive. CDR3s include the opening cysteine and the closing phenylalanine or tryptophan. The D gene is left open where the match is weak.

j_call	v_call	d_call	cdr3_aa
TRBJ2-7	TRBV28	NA	CASSLRSYEQYF
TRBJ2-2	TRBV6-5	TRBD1	CASSYSTGGEAGELFF
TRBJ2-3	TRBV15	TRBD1	CAAGPGQGTDTQYF
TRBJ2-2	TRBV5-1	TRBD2	CASSSSGGTGELFF
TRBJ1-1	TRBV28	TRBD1	CASSSTGGTEAFF
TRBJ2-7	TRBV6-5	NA	CASSLDSYEQYF
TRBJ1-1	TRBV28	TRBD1	CASSYRGGAFF
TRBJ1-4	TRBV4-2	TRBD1	CASSARDSSATNEKLFF
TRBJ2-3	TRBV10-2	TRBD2	CASNRVGLATDTQYF
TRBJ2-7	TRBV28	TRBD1	CAPGQAYEQYF
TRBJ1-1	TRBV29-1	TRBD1	CSVGHTGGTEAFF
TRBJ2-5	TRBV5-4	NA	CASSLQETQYF
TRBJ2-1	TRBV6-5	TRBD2	CASSPRLAGYNEQFF
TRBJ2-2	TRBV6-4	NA	CASSASMRDTGELFF
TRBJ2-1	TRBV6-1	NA	CASSGSSYNEQFF
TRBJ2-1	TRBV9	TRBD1	CASGRTGDYNEQFF
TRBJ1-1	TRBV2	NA	CASSDLGRMNTEAFF
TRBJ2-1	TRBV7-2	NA	CASSGRGYNEQFF
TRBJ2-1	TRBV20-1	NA	CSAINFNEQFF
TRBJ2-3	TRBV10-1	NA	CASSEVGLDTQYF
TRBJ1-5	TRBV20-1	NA	CSAVQGAQHF
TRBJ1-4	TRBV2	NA	CASTISGSNEKLFF
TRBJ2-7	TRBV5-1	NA	CASSSANGYEQYF
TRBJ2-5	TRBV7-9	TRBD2	CASSLGLAGRETQYF
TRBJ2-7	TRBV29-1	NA	CSVISRPGPYEQYF
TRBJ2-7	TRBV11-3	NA	CASSLGATSYEQYF